The 9 T cell receptor beta chains reported below all come from one sample, sequenced in a study of blood T cell repertoires in COVID-19. Here immunoSEQ multiplex PCR was the method, and the copy in TCRdb shows in-frame clones only, minus some. The top ten hold 40% to 45% of the sample, which has tens of thousands of clones, around 83% seen once. The sample was peripheral blood. These receptors all stem from a man older than 75 with acute or convalescent COVID-19.

The J gene is TRBJ1-4, the V gene TRBV4-3; D unclear. This CDR3 spans 17 amino acids. The germline CDR1 and CDR2 sequences are LGHNA and YSLEER. With 0 bases removed from V and 7 bases from J, the gap between germline ends came to 18 bases. Here the CDR3 DNA reads TGCGCCAGCAGCCAAGATCTAAGGGTCGAACGGGGTGAAAAACTGTTTTTT. This sequence encodes CASSQDLRVERGEKLFF.

This chain links TRBV5-1 with TRBJ2-3; 7 bases are shared with TRBD1. In germline, CDR1 is SGHRS, CDR2 YFSETQ. Losses at the gene ends were 4 bases for V and 2 bases for J; bases not matched to a gene: 7. There are 15 residues in the CDR3. In nucleotides, the CDR3 is TGCGCCAGCAGCCTAGGACAGGAGAACACAGATACGCAGTATTTT. Translation: CASSLGQENTDTQYF.

This chain joins TRBV24-1 and TRBJ2-7, with 8 nucleotides matching TRBD1. The junction had 1 base not matched to a gene; V was cut back by 3 bases and J by 1 base. The CDR3 is 14 residues long. CDR1 and CDR2 from the germline V gene are KGHDR and SFDVKD. The CDR3 DNA follows: TGTGCCACCAGTGATGGGGACAGGTCCTACGAGCAGTACTTC. Its translation is CATSDGDRSYEQYF.

The V call is TRBV5-4, the J call TRBJ2-5; 10 nucleotides match TRBD2. The CDR3 is made up of 17 amino acids. The germline V gene encodes CDR1 SGHNT and CDR2 YYREEE (reference sequence). The V gene end was trimmed by 4 bases and the J gene end by 0 bases; junction bases not matched to a gene: 9. CDR3 coding DNA: TGTGCCAGCAGCAAAGGGGCTAGCGGGAGCAACCAAGAGACCCAGTACTTC. This encodes CASSKGASGSNQETQYF.

The chain links TRBV28 to TRBJ2-6; possible D gene TRBD1, 6 bases. Germline V gene lookup returns CDR1 MDHEN and CDR2 SYDVKM. CDR3 length: 19 amino acids. Trimming pared 6 bases from V and 2 bases from J, leaving 23 bases between. Here the CDR3 reads CASSPLAGVKPPGANVLTF. In nucleotides, the CDR3 is TGTGCCAGCAGCCCACTGGCAGGGGTTAAGCCCCCTGGGGCCAACGTCCTGACTTTC. The whole variable domain, remainder taken from reference TRBV28 and TRBJ2-6, is DVKVTQSSRYLVKRTGEKVFLECVQDMDHENMFWYRQDPGLGLRLIYFSYDVKMKEKGDIPEGYSVSREKKERFSLILESASTNQTSMYLCASSPLAGVKPPGANVLTFGAGSRLTVL.

The table lists this clone with a count of one. The rearrangement joins TRBV27 to TRBJ2-7; D may be TRBD2 (6 bases). CDR3 length: 17 amino acids. Germline assignment: CDR1 MNHEY and CDR2 SMNVEV (reference sequence). V lost 0 bases, J lost 2 bases, and 17 bases lay in between. The CDR3 region is CASSLSISLGGTYEQYF. In DNA, the CDR3 is TGTGCCAGCAGTTTATCGATAAGTCTCGGGGGTACCTACGAGCAGTACTTC.

The chain carries TRBV29-1 and TRBJ2-1; 7 bases are shared with TRBD2. This CDR3 is built from 15 residues. Germline assignment: CDR1 SQVTM and CDR2 ANQGSEA. Trimming removed 0 bases from V and 5 bases from J; junction bases left unmatched: 7. The CDR3, as DNA: TGCAGCGTTGAAGAACGGGGGACTAATGACAATGAGCAGTTCTTC. It encodes CSVEERGTNDNEQFF.

Of note for this clone: Other DNA sequences in the same sample also yield this CDR3. V gene TRBV28 combines with J gene TRBJ1-1; 9 bases map to TRBD1. The CDR3 totals 15 residues. Germline values: CDR1 MDHEN, CDR2 SYDVKM. V shed 3 bases and J 2 bases; nucleotides not matched to a gene: 4. The CDR3 sequence is CASSFRDRANTEAFF. The CDR3 DNA is TGTGCCAGCAGTTTTCGGGACAGGGCTAACACTGAAGCTTTCTTT.

The DNA for the CDR3 is TGTGCCAGCAGCGGCACCGGGACAGGACCTGAAAAACTGTTTTTT. As protein: CASSGTGTGPEKLFF. The gene calls are TRBV11-2 and TRBJ1-4, with TRBD1 matching over 8 bases. Germline assignment: CDR1 SGHAT and CDR2 FQNNGV. The V gene end was trimmed by 5 bases and the J gene end by 7 bases; junction bases not matched to a gene: 9. The CDR3 runs to 15 residues.